This paragraph reports one T cell receptor (beta chain). Germline V lookup: CDR1 MGHRA, CDR2 YSYEKL. Trimming pared 0 bases from V and 1 base from J, leaving 9 bases between. The CDR3 extends over 15 amino acids. The data belong to a study of blood T cell repertoires in COVID-19. Across the study: Donors in the United States, Italy and Spain gave samples during acute or convalescent COVID-19. The analysed material was cDNA or gDNA that came from T cells, B-cell-depleted T cells, or PBMCs.

The table came from immunoSEQ multiplex PCR; TCRdb's copy has only in-frame clones and leaves some out. The sample includes under 50,000 clones, nearly 90% seen only once; the top ten take roughly 4.3%. Input material: peripheral blood. This TCR was recovered from a man in his sixties with COVID-19, enrolled during active disease. The chain links TRBV4-1 to TRBJ1-1; the D is unclear. CDR3 bases: TGCGCCAGCAGCCAAGAACGGGCGGGGAACACTGAAGCTTTCTTT. Amino acid sequence: CASSQERAGNTEAFF.